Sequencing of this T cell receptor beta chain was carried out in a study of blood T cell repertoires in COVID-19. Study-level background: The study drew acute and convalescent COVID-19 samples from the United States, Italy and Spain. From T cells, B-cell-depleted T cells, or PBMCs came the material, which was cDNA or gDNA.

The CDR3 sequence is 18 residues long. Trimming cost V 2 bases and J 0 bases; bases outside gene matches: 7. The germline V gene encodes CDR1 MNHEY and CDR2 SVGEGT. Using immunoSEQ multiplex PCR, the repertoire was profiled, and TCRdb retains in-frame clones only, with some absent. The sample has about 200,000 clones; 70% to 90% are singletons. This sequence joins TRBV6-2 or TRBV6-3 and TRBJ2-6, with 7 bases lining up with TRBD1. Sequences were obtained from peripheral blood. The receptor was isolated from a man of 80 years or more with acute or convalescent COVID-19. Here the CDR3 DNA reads TGTGCCAGCAGTTACCGACAGGGACGGCTCTCTGGGGCCAACGTCCTGACTTTC. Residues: CASSYRQGRLSGANVLTF.